These T cell receptor beta chains were read from a single sample in a study of blood T cell repertoires in COVID-19. Using immunoSEQ multiplex PCR, the repertoire was profiled, and TCRdb retains in-frame clones only, with some absent. The sample yields 250,000 to 300,000 clones, about nine tenths seen once. The specimen was peripheral blood. Receptors originate from a woman aged 50 to 60 who had recovered from COVID-19. The CDR3 runs from the conserved cysteine through the conserved F or W. The D gene is left open where the match is weak. Where a row states a size, it is once, few, many or the class of an expanded clone; other rows omit it.

J	V	D	size	DNA	CDR3
TRBJ1-2	TRBV11-2	NA	NA	TGTGCCAGCAGCTTTAACAGGCTCGGGGGCTACACCTTC	CASSFNRLGGYTF
TRBJ1-3	TRBV11-2	NA	NA	TGTGCCAGCAGCTTAGGTTACAGACCTGGAAACACCATATATTTT	CASSLGYRPGNTIYF
TRBJ1-2	TRBV19	TRBD1	NA	TGTGCCAGTAGTATAGACCCTGAAGGGACAGGGGGCTTCTATGGCTACACCTTC	CASSIDPEGTGGFYGYTF
TRBJ1-5	TRBV6-5	NA	NA	TGTGCCAGCAGACAGAGCAATCAGCCCCAGCATTTT	CASRQSNQPQHF
TRBJ1-1	TRBV7-8	NA	NA	TGTGCCAGCAGTCGGGCAGGGTTGGAAGCTTTCTTT	CASSRAGLEAFF
TRBJ1-6	TRBV9	NA	NA	TGTGCCAGCAGCGGGCGGATTAATTCACCCCTCCACTTT	CASSGRINSPLHF
TRBJ1-1	TRBV29-1	NA	NA	TGCAGCGTAGTTATACAGGGCCCTAAAGCTTTCTTT	CSVVIQGPKAFF
TRBJ1-1	TRBV14	NA	few	TGTGCCAGCAGCCAAGCCGGGGGAGCGAACACTGAAGCTTTCTTT	CASSQAGGANTEAFF
TRBJ2-5	TRBV6-2/TRBV6-3	NA	NA	TGTGCCAGCCGCCCATCAGGGAGGGAGACCCAGTACTTC	CASRPSGRETQYF
TRBJ1-1	TRBV24-1	NA	NA	TGTGCCACCAGTGATAATGGAGCGGGACCTGAAGCTTTCTTT	CATSDNGAGPEAFF
TRBJ1-2	TRBV15	NA	once	TGTGCCACCAGCAGAGAAGTTAGCGGCTACACCTTC	CATSREVSGYTF
TRBJ2-3	TRBV9	TRBD1	NA	TGTGCCAGCAGCGTCTACAGGGGGCTCACAGATACGCAGTATTTT	CASSVYRGLTDTQYF
TRBJ2-4	TRBV6-2/TRBV6-3	NA	few	TGTGCCAGCAGTCCAAAGCAGGGGTCCAAAAACATTCAGTACTTC	CASSPKQGSKNIQYF
TRBJ1-4	TRBV5-5	NA	NA	TGTGCCAGCAGCAGGGGCCCGGCCGAAAAACTGTTTTTT	CASSRGPAEKLFF
TRBJ2-7	TRBV9	TRBD1	NA	TGTGCCAGCAGCGTAGGACAGGACAGGGGTTACGAGCAGTACTTC	CASSVGQDRGYEQYF
TRBJ2-1	TRBV4-1	NA	NA	TGCGCCAGCAGCTGGGCTACGGACAGCTCCTACAATGAGCAGTTCTTC	CASSWATDSSYNEQFF
TRBJ2-7	TRBV6-1	TRBD1	NA	TGTGCCAGCAGTGAGCAACCGGGACAGGGGGTTTACGAGCAGTACTTC	CASSEQPGQGVYEQYF
TRBJ1-5	TRBV6-2/TRBV6-3	NA	NA	TGTGCCAGCAGTTACTACGCAGCAGGGAACCAGCCCCAGCATTTT	CASSYYAAGNQPQHF
TRBJ2-1	TRBV6-6	NA	NA	TGTGCCAGCAGTTACGTTGAGCACGGTGAGCAGTTCTTC	CASSYVEHGEQFF
TRBJ1-6	TRBV28	TRBD1	NA	TGTGCCAGCAGTCCGTCGACAGGGGTTAATTCACCCCTCCACTTT	CASSPSTGVNSPLHF
TRBJ2-3	TRBV24-1	TRBD1	NA	TGTGCCACGGGACAGGGAAATACGCAGTATTTT	CATGQGNTQYF
TRBJ2-7	TRBV4-2	TRBD1	NA	TGTGCCAGCAGCCAGTCCGGGACAGGGGTTTACGAGCAGTACTTC	CASSQSGTGVYEQYF
TRBJ2-1	TRBV30	TRBD2	NA	TGTGCCTGGTCTGGGACTAGCGGCTACAATGAGCAGTTCTTC	CAWSGTSGYNEQFF
TRBJ2-2	TRBV24-1	TRBD1	NA	TGTGCCATCCTCCCCCCCGGAGGACAGGGTGTGACCGGGGAGCTGTTTTTT	CAILPPGGQGVTGELFF
TRBJ1-1	TRBV5-6	NA	NA	TGTGCCAGCAGCTTAGACACGGGAGCCTTGAACACTGAAGCTTTCTTT	CASSLDTGALNTEAFF
TRBJ2-4	TRBV11-2	NA	NA	TGTGCCAGCAGCTTAGGCCCAGGGTCAAACATTCAGTACTTC	CASSLGPGSNIQYF
TRBJ2-1	TRBV6-5	TRBD1	NA	TGTGCCAGCGAAGAGAGGGGACAGGGGAGAAATGAGCAGTTCTTC	CASEERGQGRNEQFF
TRBJ2-5	TRBV7-6	NA	NA	TGTGCCAGCAGAGCTATCCAAGAGACCCAGTACTTC	CASRAIQETQYF
TRBJ2-7	TRBV4-3	TRBD1	NA	TGCGCCAGCAGCCAGCTATCCGGGACAGGGGGCTCCGAGCAGTACTTC	CASSQLSGTGGSEQYF
TRBJ1-1	TRBV29-1	NA	NA	TGCAGCGTCCAGCAACAGGGTAACACTGAAGCTTTCTTT	CSVQQQGNTEAFF
TRBJ1-5	TRBV10-3	NA	NA	TGTGCCATCAGTGAAGACAGTCTCAGCAATCAGCCCCAGCATTTT	CAISEDSLSNQPQHF
TRBJ1-2	TRBV4-3	NA	NA	TGCGCCAGCAGCCAAGAATCAGGAACTAACTATGGCTACACCTTC	CASSQESGTNYGYTF
TRBJ2-1	TRBV30	TRBD2	NA	TGTGCCTGGAGTGTACAACTAGCGGGCAATGAGCAGTTCTTC	CAWSVQLAGNEQFF
TRBJ2-3	TRBV4-3	TRBD2	once	TGCGCCAGCAGCCATGAAGGACTAGCGGGGGATACGCAGTATTTT	CASSHEGLAGDTQYF
TRBJ2-7	TRBV27	NA	NA	TGTGCCAGCAGTTCCCTACAGGGTTACGAGTACTACGAGCAGTACTTC	CASSSLQGYEYYEQYF
TRBJ2-7	TRBV2	TRBD1	NA	TGTGCCAGCCAGGGACAGGGGGCCTACGAGCAGTACTTC	CASQGQGAYEQYF
TRBJ2-7	TRBV10-1	TRBD1	NA	TGCGCCAGCAGTGAGTCGAACGTTTGGGACAGGGCTCGCGACGAGCAGTACTTC	CASSESNVWDRARDEQYF
TRBJ2-1	TRBV28	TRBD1	NA	TGTGCCAGCAGTATCACGACAGGGGGCACCTACAATGAGCAGTTCTTC	CASSITTGGTYNEQFF
TRBJ1-3	TRBV15	NA	few	TGTGCCACCAGCACCGAACAGGGTCACGGAAACACCATATATTTT	CATSTEQGHGNTIYF
TRBJ2-2	TRBV5-4	NA	NA	TGTGCCAGCAGCCGCGGGCAGCCCACCGGGGAGCTGTTTTTT	CASSRGQPTGELFF
TRBJ2-7	TRBV6-5	TRBD1	NA	TGTGCCAGCAGTACCTGGACAGGGGCCTACGAGCAGTACTTC	CASSTWTGAYEQYF
TRBJ2-1	TRBV7-3	NA	NA	TGTGCCAGCAGCTTAATTAGCAGCGTCTACAATGAGCAGTTCTTC	CASSLISSVYNEQFF
TRBJ1-6	TRBV7-9	NA	few	TGTGCCAGCAGCTGGTCGGGGGTAGTAAATTCACCCCTCCACTTT	CASSWSGVVNSPLHF
TRBJ1-4	TRBV29-1	TRBD1	NA	TGCAGCGTCTTAGGACAGGGCCAGGAAAAACTGTTTTTT	CSVLGQGQEKLFF